Listed here is a single T cell receptor beta chain. This clonotype showed up many times. No cognate antigen has been identified for it. No clone much larger than this one lies a single base away; base qualities are absent. For repertoire sequencing, TCR beta CDR3 regions were amplified from RNA transcripts. The first round was an RT-PCR using HTBI primers with the Qiagen OneStep RT-PCR kit, and this first round was followed by a second-round multiplex PCR, then size selection and purification. Libraries were sequenced on an Illumina HiSeq2000 using paired-end 100 bp reads. Under the source paper's analysis protocol: Reads were processed with SOAPnuke, discarding reads with adapters, uncalled bases, mean Phred below 15, or no exact constant-primer or identifier match. High-quality paired reads were merged with COPE v1.2.5. Clonotypes were defined as unique nucleotide sequences and were aligned to IMGT TRB V, D and J references using MiTCR v1.1. The analysis was limited to V-J combinations with a frequency above 0.0001, which together covered 99.2% of repertoires. For each V-J combination, a TCR clonal expansion and chaos score was defined as F50 clonal expansion divided by the chaos observed in the TCRdist matrix. Welch's t-statistics and random forest were used to reduce the features to 10 to 15 V-J combinations, which were then used as input to a naive Bayes classifier. The Morisita-Horn index was used to measure how similar the thyroid and blood repertoires were. Starting from the raw public reads, TCRdb applied fastp trimming at Q25, assembled clones with MiXCR and retained in-frame beta chains. Duplicate CDR3 protein sequences are folded into a single record with the most common DNA and genes. TCRdb, not the original authors, processed these V and J calls. This sample gives more than 1,000,000 distinct CDR3 sequences in total; about 35% of them show up just once. The top ten clonotypes cover approximately 10% of the sample.

Hyperthyroidism patients were newly diagnosed, were aged 18 to 65 years, and had a disease duration under 2 months. Patients with other autoimmune diseases, uncontrolled infections, pregnancy or lactation were excluded from the study. Clinical symptoms, serum thyroxine, TRAb, thyroid ultrasound and orbital computed tomography formed the basis of the diagnosis. Total RNA was extracted with Trizol reagent and quality-checked on an Agilent 2100 Bioanalyzer. This sample is part of a study of Graves' ophthalmopathy and Graves' hyperthyroidism (dated by TCRdb to about 2018). About the full investigation: Hyperthyroidism was considered stable if no progression to ophthalmopathy occurred within 18 months of follow-up. TCR beta repertoire signatures were used to distinguish Graves' ophthalmopathy from Graves' hyperthyroidism and to predict progression to ophthalmopathy. In total, 135 blood samples were TCR-sequenced: some 43 ophthalmopathy, some 75 hyperthyroidism and some 17 hyperthyroidism-to-ophthalmopathy patients. To explore V-J signatures that separate ophthalmopathy from hyperthyroidism, a discovery set of about 96 patients was enrolled, consisting of under 50 with ophthalmopathy and some 59 with stable hyperthyroidism. An independent validation cohort was composed of approximately 18 hyperthyroidism patients and 17 patients who later progressed from hyperthyroidism to ophthalmopathy. In about 6 hyperthyroidism patients, T-cell repertoires of thyroid tissue and blood were compared. Once sampling was done, hyperthyroidism patients were given methimazole at a starting dose of 30 mg daily, while ophthalmopathy patients were given high-dose intravenous methylprednisolone. General study outcomes and caveats: The 13-signature model separated ophthalmopathy from stable hyperthyroidism with roughly 89% sensitivity and almost 84% specificity in cross-validation, and 80%/75% in the test set. No statistical method was used to predetermine the sample size, and group allocation was not hidden from the investigators. Among expanded thyroid clonotypes with frequency above 0.001, most also showed up in blood, which suggests that blood repertoires may reflect the thyroid immune response. In validation, the model predicted ophthalmopathy progression with about 71% sensitivity and approximately 78% specificity; eleven to twelve predicted patients were CT-confirmed with GO in a median of 6.5 months.

CDR1 and CDR2 are read off the germline V gene as SNHLY and FYNNEI. The CDR3 starts with the cysteine, ends with the phenylalanine, and has 15 residues. Kept here is only the CDR3 DNA, which spans 45 bases and is read in frame from base 1. Unmatched junction bases come to 8, with V trimmed by 4 bases and J by 3 bases. The sample consisted of peripheral blood or thyroid tissue (not recorded which). The clonotype comes from an adult man with Graves' hyperthyroidism. The chain is made from TRBV2 and TRBJ1-1; TRBD1 matches 7 bases in the middle. The DNA is as follows: TGTGCCAGCAGTGTCGAACAGGGGAGGCACACTGAAGCTTTCTTT. Translated, it gives CASSVEQGRHTEAFF.